This T cell receptor beta chain was found in a study of blood T cell repertoires in COVID-19. Overall study: Material from acute and convalescent COVID-19 was sourced from the United States, Italy and Spain. The analysed material was cDNA or gDNA that came from T cells, B-cell-depleted T cells, or PBMCs.

Per the original data handling: Quantification of nucleated cells was approximated via reference gene primer amplification. Sequenced by immunoSEQ multiplex PCR; TCRdb stores in-frame clones only, minus some. V and J calls plus clone size are reproduced from that table; the DNA served to infer D and trimming. Of over 120,000 clones listed, approximately 81% were seen once; the top ten hold over 2.5%. The sequence came from a human donor with acute or convalescent COVID-19. The donor label of this sample is uncertain. What was sequenced was peripheral blood.

Here the CDR3 DNA reads TGTGCCAGTAGTATATTCGCGGGATTCGGCTCCTACAATGAGCAGTTCTTC. It is translated as CASSIFAGFGSYNEQFF. V gene TRBV19 combines with J gene TRBJ2-1; D is perhaps TRBD2 (6 bases). Trimming stripped 2 bases from V and 0 bases from J, with 14 bases between. The CDR3 runs 17 residues. Germline CDR1 and CDR2: LNHDA and SQIVND (reference sequence).